A single sample is the source of the 30 T cell receptor beta chains below, sequenced in a study of shared clonotypes between healthy human individuals. Repertoires were generated with immunoSEQ multiplex PCR, while TCRdb's copy carries only in-frame clones and drops some. The top ten clones hold roughly 0.36% of a sample with roughly 1.4 million clones, about 98.5% of them seen once. The sequenced sample was naive CD4+ T cells sorted from blood. Subset reported: CD45RA+ positively selected. The receptor set was obtained from a man aged 25-45 years in good health.

The rearrangement links TRBV5-4 to TRBJ2-2, with no clear D. Germline V lookup: CDR1 SGHNT, CDR2 YYREEE (reference sequence). CDR3 size: 16 residues. Trimming left V 1 base short and J 2 bases short, with 12 bases between. The CDR3 spells CASSLLSGENTGELFF. The CDR3, as DNA: TGTGCCAGCAGCTTGTTGTCTGGGGAAAACACCGGGGAGCTGTTTTTT.

CDR3 sequence (DNA): TGTGCCAGCACCCAGAGAGCACCATTCTACGAGCAGTACTTC. This gives the protein CASTQRAPFYEQYF. The chain couples TRBV2 to TRBJ2-7; D remains ambiguous. Trimming left V 7 bases short and J 3 bases short, with 16 bases between. The CDR3 sequence is 14 residues long. Germline loops: CDR1 SNHLY, CDR2 FYNNEI.

The CDR3, as DNA: TGTGCCAGCAGCTCCCAAAAGGGGGCCGAGGAGACCCAGTACTTC. Protein sequence: CASSSQKGAEETQYF. This rearrangement joins TRBV5-4 to TRBJ2-5; 7 nucleotides line up with TRBD1. Germline CDR1 is SGHNT and CDR2 is YYREEE (reference sequence). V lost 3 bases and J lost 5; bases outside the gene matches: 10. The CDR3 contains 15 residues.

The chain employs TRBV27 and TRBJ2-7; 12 bases map to TRBD1. There are 16 residues in the CDR3. J lost 0 bases, V lost 5 bases, and 5 bases had no gene match. CDR1 is MNHEY and CDR2 is SMNVEV in the germline V gene (reference sequence). In DNA, the CDR3 is TGTGCCAGCAGTAGACGGGACAGGGGGCCCTCCTACGAGCAGTACTTC. This translates into CASSRRDRGPSYEQYF.

Regarding this clone: The same CDR3 can be traced to other DNA sequences in this sample. The V gene is TRBV18, the J gene TRBJ1-1; D is perhaps TRBD1 (6 bases). Trimming shortened V by 6 bases and J by 3 bases, and 8 bases separated the two germline ends. This CDR3 spans 12 amino acids. Per the germline V gene, CDR1 is KGHSH and CDR2 is LQKENI. CDR3 amino acids: CASSPGDTEAFF. CDR3 coding DNA: TGTGCCAGCTCCCCAGGGGACACTGAAGCTTTCTTT.

The gene calls are TRBV5-4 and TRBJ1-1; D might be TRBD1 (6 bases). Trimming removed 4 bases at V and 5 bases at J, with 18 bases between. Germline loops: CDR1 SGHNT, CDR2 YYREEE (reference sequence). The CDR3 covers 15 residues. Here the CDR3 DNA reads TGTGCCAGCAGCGGGTCCCAGGGGCCGGGGACTGAAGCTTTCTTT. Residues: CASSGSQGPGTEAFF.

The rearrangement joins TRBV19 to TRBJ2-7; 8 bases map to TRBD1. The CDR3 length is 13 residues. The germline V gene encodes CDR1 LNHDA and CDR2 SQIVND (reference sequence). The ends lost 9 bases at V and 3 bases at J; junction bases unmatched: 7. CDR3 in amino acids: CASLDREHYEQYF. The CDR3 DNA reads TGTGCCAGCTTGGACAGGGAGCACTACGAGCAGTACTTC.

The V and J genes are TRBV5-1 and TRBJ2-1, with D possibly TRBD2 on 6 matching bases. V lost 6 bases, J lost 12 bases, and 19 bases lay in between. CDR1 is SGHRS and CDR2 is YFSETQ in the germline V gene. The CDR3 loop spans 13 amino acids. The CDR3 DNA sequence: TGCGCCAGCATAGCGGCAGGAAGTACGACGCAGTTCTTC. The encoded protein is CASIAAGSTTQFF.

The V gene is TRBV12-2, the J gene TRBJ1-1; the listed D gene, TRBD1, was not tested against the DNA. TRBV12-2 is a pseudogene. The CDR3 runs to 15 residues. CDR3 nucleotides: TGTGCAAGTCGCCGCACTTCAACAGGGAACACTGAAGCTTTCTTT. This translates into CASRRTSTGNTEAFF.

This chain connects TRBV5-1 to TRBJ2-3; 14 nucleotides line up with TRBD2. The V gene's germline CDR1 is SGHRS and CDR2 YFSETQ. The CDR3 spans 15 residues. The ends lost 4 bases at V and 6 bases at J; junction bases unmatched: 4. The CDR3 region has the DNA TGCGCCAGCAGCGGGGGACTAGCGGGAGTGGATACGCAGTATTTT. Amino acids: CASSGGLAGVDTQYF.

The CDR3: CASSLEIRDEQYF. CDR3 coding DNA: TGCGCCAGCAGCTTGGAAATACGTGACGAGCAGTACTTC. The V gene is TRBV5-1, the J gene TRBJ2-7, with D uncertain. The CDR3 loop spans 13 amino acids. Trimming cost V 0 bases and J 5 bases, with 9 bases left between them. CDR1 and CDR2 (germline): SGHRS, YFSETQ.

This chain uses TRBV18 with TRBJ2-3, with unresolved D. V dropped 4 bases and J dropped 8 bases, with 10 bases sitting between them. CDR1 and CDR2 from the germline V gene are KGHSH and LQKENI. The CDR3 sequence is 12 residues long. This chain's CDR3 is CASSLDPVTQYF. The CDR3 nucleotides are TGTGCCAGCTCACTAGACCCAGTTACGCAGTATTTT.

The J gene is TRBJ2-6, the V gene TRBV14, with D unclear. Trimming stripped 7 bases from V and 0 bases from J, with 4 bases between. Germline V gives CDR1 SGHDN, CDR2 FVKESK. CDR3 size: 13 residues. CDR3 residues: CASNPSGANVLTF. The CDR3 DNA reads as TGTGCCAGCAACCCCTCTGGGGCCAACGTCCTGACTTTC.

The V and J genes are TRBV29-1 and TRBJ2-1, with TRBD1 as a possible D gene (6 bases). The germline V gene has CDR1 SQVTM and CDR2 ANQGSEA. The CDR3 runs to 14 residues. V was pared by 4 bases and J by 0 bases, with 10 bases between. The CDR3 DNA is TGCAGCGTTGGTAGGGACATCTCCTACAATGAGCAGTTCTTC. This encodes CSVGRDISYNEQFF.

Details on this clone: At the DNA level, this CDR3 is encoded by other sequences in the same sample as well. This chain connects TRBV15 to TRBJ2-7, with D uncertain. Germline CDR1 LNHNV, CDR2 YYDKDF (reference sequence). V lost 0 bases and J lost 0, with 9 bases in between. The CDR3 runs to 15 residues. This chain's CDR3 is CATSRDPGGSYEQYF. The DNA of the CDR3 is TGTGCCACCAGCAGAGATCCAGGCGGCTCCTACGAGCAGTACTTC.

CDR3 region: CASSAGTGPSGDEKLFF. The CDR3 DNA reads TGCGCCAGCAGCGCCGGGACAGGGCCGTCGGGGGATGAAAAACTGTTTTTT. The chain uses TRBV5-1 and TRBJ1-4, with TRBD1 matching over 9 bases. The CDR3 has 17 amino acids. Germline assignment: CDR1 SGHRS and CDR2 YFSETQ. Losses at the gene ends were 4 bases for V and 6 bases for J; bases not matched to a gene: 13.

The V gene is TRBV7-4, the J gene TRBJ2-1; maybe TRBD1 (5 bases). The germline V and J ends were trimmed by 2 bases and 3 bases, with 17 bases remaining between them. Germline CDR1 reads SGHVT; CDR2 reads SQSDAQ. There are 17 residues in the CDR3. This CDR3 reads CASSLNPLATDYNEQFF. The CDR3 DNA reads TGTGCCAGCAGCTTAAACCCCCTGGCGACAGACTACAATGAGCAGTTCTTC.

This clone was seen just once. The J gene is TRBJ2-5, the V gene TRBV5-1, with 13 bases identical to TRBD2. CDR3 size: 20 residues. Losses at the gene ends were 2 bases for V and 5 bases for J; bases not matched to a gene: 18. CDR1 and CDR2 from the germline V gene are SGHRS and YFSETQ. The DNA for the CDR3 is TGCGCCAGCAGCTTTTATCCCGGGACTAGCGGGACGGTAGTTGGCGAGACCCAGTACTTC. It yields the protein CASSFYPGTSGTVVGETQYF. The variable domain in full, with the rest retrieved from reference TRBV5-1 and TRBJ2-5, is KAGVTQTPRYLIKTRGQQVTLSCSPISGHRSVSWYQQTPGQGLQFLFEYFSETQRNKGNFPGRFSGRQFSNSRSEMNVSTLELGDSALYLCASSFYPGTSGTVVGETQYFGPGTRLLVL.

V usage is TRBV19 and J usage is TRBJ2-5; no clear D gene. In germline, CDR1 is LNHDA, CDR2 SQIVND (reference sequence). The CDR3 is 12 residues long. V shed 7 bases and J shed 5 bases, with 11 bases lying between them. The CDR3 spells CASIERMETQYF. For the CDR3, the DNA is TGTGCCAGTATCGAAAGGATGGAGACCCAGTACTTC.

V and J are TRBV15 and TRBJ1-3; D call uncertain. V lost 8 bases and J 0 bases, leaving 11 bases between the germline ends. Germline CDR1 and CDR2: LNHNV and YYDKDF (reference sequence). The CDR3 covers 14 residues. The CDR3 sequence: CATGLKHSGNTIYF. CDR3 DNA: TGTGCCACCGGGCTTAAACACTCTGGAAACACCATATATTTT.

Worth noting for this clone: Other DNA sequences in the same sample also yield this CDR3. The chain carries TRBV5-1 and TRBJ2-1; the match to TRBD1 covers 7 bases. Germline V gene sequence: CDR1 SGHRS, CDR2 YFSETQ. V lost 3 bases, J lost 1 base, and 4 bases stayed unmatched. The CDR3 sequence is 15 residues long. CDR3: CASSSGTESYNEQFF. CDR3 nucleotides: TGCGCCAGCAGCTCGGGGACAGAGTCCTACAATGAGCAGTTCTTC. The entire variable domain, with the rest obtained from reference TRBV5-1 and TRBJ2-1, is as follows: KAGVTQTPRYLIKTRGQQVTLSCSPISGHRSVSWYQQTPGQGLQFLFEYFSETQRNKGNFPGRFSGRQFSNSRSEMNVSTLELGDSALYLCASSSGTESYNEQFFGPGTRLTVL.

V gene TRBV10-3 combines with J gene TRBJ2-2; 8 nucleotides match TRBD1. V trimming: 4 bases; J trimming: 6 bases; junction bases outside the gene matches: 4. The CDR3 is 14 amino acids. Germline-derived CDR1 and CDR2 are ENHRY and SYGVKD. CDR3 amino acids: CAISVHRGAGELFF. The CDR3, as DNA: TGTGCCATCAGTGTACACAGGGGGGCCGGGGAGCTGTTTTTT.

This clone was counted a single time. This chain links TRBV5-6 with TRBJ2-1; D may be TRBD2 (6 bases). Germline V gene data show CDR1 as SGHDT and CDR2 as YYEEEE. The CDR3 loop spans 14 amino acids. V lost 7 bases to trimming and J lost 3 bases, with 14 bases between them. CDR3 in amino acids: CASGFSGVYNEQFF. CDR3 nucleotide sequence: TGTGCCAGCGGATTTAGCGGTGTCTACAATGAGCAGTTCTTC.

The chain employs TRBV18 and TRBJ1-1; unclear D gene. Trimming removed 5 bases at V and 6 bases at J, with 16 bases between. The V gene's germline CDR1 is KGHSH and CDR2 LQKENI. CDR3 size: 14 residues. The CDR3: CASSSLETGAEAFF. The CDR3 coding sequence is TGTGCCAGCTCATCATTAGAAACCGGGGCTGAAGCTTTCTTT.

The chain is built from TRBV4-1 and TRBJ2-2; D is unresolved. The CDR3 is made up of 13 amino acids. Between the trimmed V and J ends, which lost 3 bases and 8 bases, there was a span of 10 bases. CDR1 MGHRA and CDR2 YSYEKL come from the germline V gene. CDR3 nucleotide sequence: TGCGCCAGCAGCCAGAGTCTGGTGGGGGAGCTGTTTTTT. Amino acid sequence: CASSQSLVGELFF.

The rearrangement joins TRBV7-2 to TRBJ2-5, with D unclear. V gave up 5 bases and J gave up 5 bases, with 15 bases separating them. The CDR3 is made up of 14 amino acids. The germline gives CDR1 SGHTA, CDR2 FQGNSA. The DNA for the CDR3 is TGTGCCAGCAGCCCCCCCCGTGGTTTGGAGACCCAGTACTTC. This codes for CASSPPRGLETQYF.

Concerning this clone: The sample holds other DNA sequences that translate to the same CDR3. The genes are TRBV18 and TRBJ2-5; D is unresolved. Per the germline V gene, CDR1 is KGHSH and CDR2 is LQKENI. CDR3 size: 14 residues. Trimming removed 3 bases from V and 1 base from J, with 9 bases in between. The CDR3, as DNA: TGTGCCAGCTCACCGAGTGGAGTCCAAGAGACCCAGTACTTC. This encodes CASSPSGVQETQYF. Based on the CDR3 plus reference TRBV18 and TRBJ2-5, the full variable domain is NAGVMQNPRHLVRRRGQEARLRCSPMKGHSHVYWYRQLPEEGLKFMVYLQKENIIDESGMPKERFSAEFPKEGPSILRIQQVVRGDSAAYFCASSPSGVQETQYFGPGTRLLVL.

This chain links TRBV28 with TRBJ1-5; unclear D gene. CDR3 length: 13 residues. Germline CDR1 MDHEN, CDR2 SYDVKM. V shed 3 bases and J shed 9 bases, with 12 bases lying between them. In DNA, the CDR3 is TGTGCCAGCAGTTTGTGGCAAGAATCGCCCCAGCATTTT. Its translation is CASSLWQESPQHF. Full variable domain (remainder filled in from reference TRBV28 and TRBJ1-5): DVKVTQSSRYLVKRTGEKVFLECVQDMDHENMFWYRQDPGLGLRLIYFSYDVKMKEKGDIPEGYSVSREKKERFSLILESASTNQTSMYLCASSLWQESPQHFGDGTRLSIL.

The chain recombines TRBV5-1 with TRBJ2-1; the match to TRBD1 covers 7 bases. The CDR3 has 16 residues. Germline CDR1 and CDR2: SGHRS and YFSETQ. Unmatched junction bases numbered 16, after V lost 5 bases and J lost 8 bases. In nucleotides, the CDR3 is TGCGCCAGCAGTCCTAGACAGGGTACCTCAATCCATGAGCAGTTCTTC. This codes for CASSPRQGTSIHEQFF.

The chain joins TRBV29-1 to TRBJ2-3; TRBD2 agrees at 8 bases. J gave up 5 bases and V 7 bases, and 11 bases lay outside the gene matches. Germline V gives CDR1 SQVTM, CDR2 ANQGSEA. The CDR3 covers 14 residues. The CDR3, as DNA: TGCAGCGCTGGGACTAGTATGTTACTAGATACGCAGTATTTT. This encodes CSAGTSMLLDTQYF.